This TCR beta chain was captured in a study of T cells after yellow fever vaccination. Study outcomes and limitations: Of the clonotypes, a small share occurred in both CD4 and CD8 compartments.

Germline CDR1 is SGHRS and CDR2 is YFSETQ. The CDR3 contains 16 residues. Deletions cut 0 bases from V and 1 base from J, with 13 bases between. This clonotype has at least ten counts. Antigen specificity is unknown. Template switching by 5'RACE produced TCR cDNA, adding a universal primer site and UMIs. TCRdb re-analysed the 5' RACE reads in MiXCR, keeping a single row per CDR3 protein. Of 400,000 or so distinct CDR3 sequences listed, more than 5.5% are singletons. The material was PBMCs, obtained 5 days after the yellow fever booster vaccination. The source is a man aged 25-45 years who received the YFV17D yellow fever vaccine. J is TRBJ2-5 and V is TRBV5-1; D not resolved. CDR3 DNA: TGCGCCAGCAGCTTGGAGGCGCAGAAATTCCAAGAGACCCAGTACTTC. Protein sequence: CASSLEAQKFQETQYF.